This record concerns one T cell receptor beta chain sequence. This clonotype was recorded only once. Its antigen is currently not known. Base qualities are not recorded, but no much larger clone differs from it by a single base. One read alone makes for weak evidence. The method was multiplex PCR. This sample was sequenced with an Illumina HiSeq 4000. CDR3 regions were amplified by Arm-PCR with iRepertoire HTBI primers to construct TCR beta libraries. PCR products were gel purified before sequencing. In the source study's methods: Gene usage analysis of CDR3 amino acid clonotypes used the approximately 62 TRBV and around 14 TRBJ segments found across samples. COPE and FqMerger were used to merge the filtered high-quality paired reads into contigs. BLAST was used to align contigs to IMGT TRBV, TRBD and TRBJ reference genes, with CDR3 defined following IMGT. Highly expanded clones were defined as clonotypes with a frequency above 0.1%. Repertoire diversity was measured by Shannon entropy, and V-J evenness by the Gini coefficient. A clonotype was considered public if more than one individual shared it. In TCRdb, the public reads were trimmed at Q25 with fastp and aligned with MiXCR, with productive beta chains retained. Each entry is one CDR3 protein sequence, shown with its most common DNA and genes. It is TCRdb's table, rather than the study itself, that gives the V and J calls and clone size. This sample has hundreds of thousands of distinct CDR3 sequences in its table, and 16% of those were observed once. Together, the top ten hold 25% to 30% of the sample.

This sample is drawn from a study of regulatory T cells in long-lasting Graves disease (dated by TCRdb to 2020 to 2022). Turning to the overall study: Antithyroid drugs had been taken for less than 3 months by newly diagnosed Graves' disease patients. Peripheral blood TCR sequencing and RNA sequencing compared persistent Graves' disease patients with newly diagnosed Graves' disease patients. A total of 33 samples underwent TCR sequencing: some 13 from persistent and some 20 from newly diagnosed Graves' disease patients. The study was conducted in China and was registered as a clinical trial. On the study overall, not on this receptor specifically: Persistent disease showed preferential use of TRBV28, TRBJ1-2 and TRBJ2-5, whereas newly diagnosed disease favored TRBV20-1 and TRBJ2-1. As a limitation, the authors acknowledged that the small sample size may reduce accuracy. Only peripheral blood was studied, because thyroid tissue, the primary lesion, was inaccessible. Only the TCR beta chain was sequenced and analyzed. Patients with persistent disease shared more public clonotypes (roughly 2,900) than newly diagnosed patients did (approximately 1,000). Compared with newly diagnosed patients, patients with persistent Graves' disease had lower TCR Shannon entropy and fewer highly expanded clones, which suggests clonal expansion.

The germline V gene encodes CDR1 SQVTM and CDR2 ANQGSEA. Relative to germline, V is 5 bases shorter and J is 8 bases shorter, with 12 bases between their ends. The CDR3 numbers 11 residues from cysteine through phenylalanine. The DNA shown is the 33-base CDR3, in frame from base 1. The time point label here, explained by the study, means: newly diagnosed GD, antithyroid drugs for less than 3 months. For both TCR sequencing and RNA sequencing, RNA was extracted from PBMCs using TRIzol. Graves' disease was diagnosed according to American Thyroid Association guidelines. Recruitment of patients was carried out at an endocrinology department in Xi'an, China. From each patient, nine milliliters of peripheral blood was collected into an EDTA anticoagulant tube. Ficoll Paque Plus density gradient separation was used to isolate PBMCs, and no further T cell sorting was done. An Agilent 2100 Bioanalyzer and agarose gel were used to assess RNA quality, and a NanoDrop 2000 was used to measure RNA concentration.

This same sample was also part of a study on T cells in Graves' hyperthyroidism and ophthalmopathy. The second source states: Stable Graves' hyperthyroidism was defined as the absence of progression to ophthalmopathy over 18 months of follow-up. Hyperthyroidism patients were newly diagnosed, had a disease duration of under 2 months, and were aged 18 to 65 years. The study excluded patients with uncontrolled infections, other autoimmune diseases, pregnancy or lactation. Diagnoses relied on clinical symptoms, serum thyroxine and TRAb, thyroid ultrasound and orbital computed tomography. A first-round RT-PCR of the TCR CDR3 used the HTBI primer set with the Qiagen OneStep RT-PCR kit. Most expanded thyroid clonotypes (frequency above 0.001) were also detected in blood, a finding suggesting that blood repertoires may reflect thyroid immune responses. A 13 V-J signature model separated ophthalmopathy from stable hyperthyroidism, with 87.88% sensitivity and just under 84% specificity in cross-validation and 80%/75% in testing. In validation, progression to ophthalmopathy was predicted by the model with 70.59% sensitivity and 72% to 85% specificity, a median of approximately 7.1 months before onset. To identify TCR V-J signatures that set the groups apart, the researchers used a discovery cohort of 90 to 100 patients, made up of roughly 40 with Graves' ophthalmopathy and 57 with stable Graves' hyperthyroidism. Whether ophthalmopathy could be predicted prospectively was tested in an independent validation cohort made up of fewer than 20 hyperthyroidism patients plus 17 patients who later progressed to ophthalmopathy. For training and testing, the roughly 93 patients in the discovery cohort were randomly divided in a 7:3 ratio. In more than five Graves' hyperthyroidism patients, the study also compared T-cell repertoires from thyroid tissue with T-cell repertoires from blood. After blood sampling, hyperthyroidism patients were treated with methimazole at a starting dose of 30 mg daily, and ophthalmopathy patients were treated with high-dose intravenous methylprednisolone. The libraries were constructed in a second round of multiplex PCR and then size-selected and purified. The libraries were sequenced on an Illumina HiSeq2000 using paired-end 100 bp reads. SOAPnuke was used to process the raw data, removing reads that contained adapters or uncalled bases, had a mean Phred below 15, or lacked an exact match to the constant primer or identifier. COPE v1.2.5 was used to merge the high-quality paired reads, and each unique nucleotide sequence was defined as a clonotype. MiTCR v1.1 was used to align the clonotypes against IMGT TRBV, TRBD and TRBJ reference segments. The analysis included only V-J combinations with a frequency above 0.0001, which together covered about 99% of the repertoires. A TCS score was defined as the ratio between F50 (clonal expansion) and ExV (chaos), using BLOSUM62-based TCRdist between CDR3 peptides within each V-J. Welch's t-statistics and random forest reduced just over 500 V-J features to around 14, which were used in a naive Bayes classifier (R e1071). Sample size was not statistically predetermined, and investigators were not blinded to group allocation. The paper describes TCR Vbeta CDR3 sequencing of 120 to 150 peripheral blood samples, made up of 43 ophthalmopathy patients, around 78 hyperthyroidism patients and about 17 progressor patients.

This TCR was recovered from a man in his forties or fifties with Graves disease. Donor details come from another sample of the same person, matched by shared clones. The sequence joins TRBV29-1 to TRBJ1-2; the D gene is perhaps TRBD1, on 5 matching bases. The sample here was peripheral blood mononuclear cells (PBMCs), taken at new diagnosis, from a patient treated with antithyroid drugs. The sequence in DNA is TGCAGCGTTCCGGGGGGATTGGGCTACACCTTC. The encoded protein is CSVPGGLGYTF.